Sequencing of this T cell receptor (beta chain) was carried out in a study of blood T cells in healthy people across ages. This CDR3 region has 15 residues. CDR1 is LGHDT and CDR2 is YNNKEL in the germline V gene (reference sequence). V trimming: 5 bases; J trimming: 3 bases; junction bases outside the gene matches: 7. This clonotype showed up just a few times. What it binds is not known. Overall study findings and caveats: There was no known CMV status for donors, so expanded clonotype changes were possibly confounded.

Using a J-beta primer mix together with a sample-barcoded 5' primer, a second PCR was run for roughly 6 to 11 cycles. TCRdb analysed the 5' RACE reads with MiXCR anew, one entry per CDR3 protein. The sample holds 1.5 million to 2 million distinct CDR3 sequences; 34% are singletons and the top ten take about 10%. This TCR derives from a woman younger than 45 in good health. The chain joins TRBV3-1 to TRBJ2-1, with 7 bases matching TRBD2. What was sequenced was blood. The CDR3 DNA sequence: TGTGCCAGCAGCTTTCGACTAGCCGGCTACAATGAGCAGTTCTTC. This sequence encodes CASSFRLAGYNEQFF.